This T cell receptor beta chain was identified during a study of T cell changes during pregnancy in multiple sclerosis. The trim removed 4 bases at V and 7 bases at J, leaving 8 bases unmatched. The CDR3 has 15 amino acids. CDR1 SGHDT and CDR2 YYEEEE come from the germline V gene. Repertoires were generated with immunoSEQ multiplex PCR, while TCRdb's copy carries only in-frame clones and drops some. This sample has about 55,000 clones; about 90% occur once, and the top ten carry over 0.45%. This chain joins TRBV5-6 and TRBJ1-6, with 7 bases lining up with TRBD1. The specimen comprised CD4+ T cells from peripheral blood mononuclear cells, sampled in the first trimester of pregnancy. The origin of this receptor is a female donor with multiple sclerosis, enrolled in a pregnancy study. CDR3 bases: TGTGCCAGCAGCCCGATCGACAGGGTAAATTCACCCCTCCACTTT. The encoded protein is CASSPIDRVNSPLHF.